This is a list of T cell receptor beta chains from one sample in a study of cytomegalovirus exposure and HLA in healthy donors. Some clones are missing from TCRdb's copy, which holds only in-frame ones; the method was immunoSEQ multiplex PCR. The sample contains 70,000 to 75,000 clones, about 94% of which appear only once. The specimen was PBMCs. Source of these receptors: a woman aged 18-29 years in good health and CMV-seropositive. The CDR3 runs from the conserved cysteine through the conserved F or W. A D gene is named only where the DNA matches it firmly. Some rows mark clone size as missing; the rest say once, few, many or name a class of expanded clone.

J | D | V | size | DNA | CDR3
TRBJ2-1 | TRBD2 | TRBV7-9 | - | TGTGCCAGCAGCTTAGGTGGGCTAGCGGGGGAGCAGTTCTTC | CASSLGGLAGEQFF
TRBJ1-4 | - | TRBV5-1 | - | TGCGCCAGCAGCTTCAGTACAACTAATGAAAAACTGTTTTTT | CASSFSTTNEKLFF
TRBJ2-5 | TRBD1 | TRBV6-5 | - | TGTGCCAGCAGTAACTCCGGGACAGGGAGGCGAGAGACCCAGTACTTC | CASSNSGTGRRETQYF
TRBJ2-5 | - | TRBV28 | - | TGTGCCAGCACTTTGGGAAGGGGTGAGACCCAGTACTTC | CASTLGRGETQYF
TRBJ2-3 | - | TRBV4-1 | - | TGCGCCAGCAGCCAAGTGAGAGCAGATACGCAGTATTTT | CASSQVRADTQYF
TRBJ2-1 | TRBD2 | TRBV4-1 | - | TGCGCCAGCAGCCCCGCTAGCGGGAGCTACAATGAGCAGTTCTTC | CASSPASGSYNEQFF
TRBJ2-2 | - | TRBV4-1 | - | TGCGCCAGCAGCCAAGTCGGGAACACCGGGGAGCTGTTTTTT | CASSQVGNTGELFF
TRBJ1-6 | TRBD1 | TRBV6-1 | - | TGTGCCAGCAAGGTAGGGGGCAAACATAATTCACCCCTCCACTTT | CASKVGGKHNSPLHF
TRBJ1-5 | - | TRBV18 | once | TGTGCCAGCTCAGTCCAGGACAATCAGCCCCAGCATTTT | CASSVQDNQPQHF
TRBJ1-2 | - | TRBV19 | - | TGTGCCAGTAGTCCATCGAACAGGGTTGTCGGCTACACCTTC | CASSPSNRVVGYTF
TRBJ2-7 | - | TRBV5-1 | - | TGCGCCAGCAGCTCCGGGACAAGGGAGCAGTACTTC | CASSSGTREQYF
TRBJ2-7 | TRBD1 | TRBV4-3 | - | TGCGCCAGCAGCCAAAACTACGGACAGGGGGCAGGTGAGCAGTACTTC | CASSQNYGQGAGEQYF
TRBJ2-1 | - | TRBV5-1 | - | TGCGCCAGCAGCGCCGGAGTCTACAATGAGCAGTTCTTC | CASSAGVYNEQFF
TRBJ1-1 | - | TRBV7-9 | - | TGTGCCAGCAGCCCAGATTGGGGGGGTCATAACACTGAAGCTTTCTTT | CASSPDWGGHNTEAFF
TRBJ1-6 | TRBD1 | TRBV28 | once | TGTGCCAGCACCTCTCTCCCCGGGACAGGGATATCCTATAATTCACCCCTCCACTTT | CASTSLPGTGISYNSPLHF
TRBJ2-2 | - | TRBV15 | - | TGTGCCACCAGCAGAGTCTCCACCGGGGAGCTGTTTTTT | CATSRVSTGELFF
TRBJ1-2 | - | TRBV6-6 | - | TGTGCCAGCAGTTACTCTACATCCCCCGGCGGGGGCTACACCTTC | CASSYSTSPGGGYTF
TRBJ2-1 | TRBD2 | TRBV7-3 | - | TGTGCCAGCAGCTTAAAGGGGGGACTAGCGGGAAGGCCAACCTACAATGAGCAGTTCTTC | CASSLKGGLAGRPTYNEQFF
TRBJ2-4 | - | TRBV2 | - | TGTGCCAGCAGTGAAGCGTGGGGCGCAGCCGCTCTAGCCAAAAACATTCAGTACTTC | CASSEAWGAAALAKNIQYF
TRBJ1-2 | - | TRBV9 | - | TGTGCCAGCAGCCCCCGGACAGACTTTAGGGGCTACACCTTC | CASSPRTDFRGYTF
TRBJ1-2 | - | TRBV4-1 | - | TGCGCCAGCAGCCAAGAAGTCGGGGACTATGGCTACACCTTC | CASSQEVGDYGYTF
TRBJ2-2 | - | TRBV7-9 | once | TGTGCCAGCAGCCCGCGACAGGTAGTAGGCACCGGGGAGCTGTTTTTT | CASSPRQVVGTGELFF
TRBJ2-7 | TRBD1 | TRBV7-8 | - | TGTGCCAGCAGCTTAGTACGACAGGGGTACGAGCAGTACTTC | CASSLVRQGYEQYF
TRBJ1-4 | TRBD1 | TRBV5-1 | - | TGCGCCAGCAGCAACCCCGGGACAGGGGAAAAACTGTTTTTT | CASSNPGTGEKLFF